This TCR beta chain originates from a study of human T cells and chemical hapten exposure. Each CDR3 protein gets one entry after TCRdb re-called the RACE reads with MiXCR. The sample has approximately 59,000 distinct CDR3 sequences; under 7.5% are singletons. Time point given: healthy volunteer bleed at 6 weeks. Total RNA was isolated from whole blood that had not been fractionated. This CDR3 has 14 residues. Germline-derived CDR1 and CDR2 are SGHAT and FQNNGV. Trimming shortened V by 1 base and J by 4 bases, and 7 bases separated the two germline ends. The genes are TRBV11-2 and TRBJ1-4; the D is unclear. The source is a female donor in good health. Some clones in this sample may be carry-over from other donors' samples. Sequencing was performed on whole blood. The CDR3 coding sequence is TGTGCCAGCAGCTTAGGGGCATTTAATGAAAAACTGTTTTTT. Translation: CASSLGAFNEKLFF.